This is a list of T cell receptor beta chains from one sample in a study of Ad26.COV2.S vaccination and SARS-CoV-2 variants. This table comes from immunoSEQ multiplex PCR, and its TCRdb copy is limited to in-frame clones, with some not included. The table records 410,000 or so clones, around nine tenths of them present only once. The specimen comprised peripheral blood, sampled in a trial of Ad26.COV2.S vaccine versus placebo. Every receptor here comes from a person aged 18-65 years who received the Ad26.COV2.S COVID-19 vaccine or a placebo. CDR3s include the opening cysteine and the closing phenylalanine or tryptophan. The order of the fields is V gene, D gene, clone size, J gene, CDR3 protein, CDR3 DNA. The D gene is left open where the match is weak. For some rows the clone size is stated as once, few or many, or as a class when expanded; others skip it.

>TRBV9|TRBD1|-|TRBJ2-2
CASSLTYGTVGELFF
TGTGCCAGCAGCTTAACCTATGGGACAGTCGGGGAGCTGTTTTTT
>TRBV5-1|TRBD2|-|TRBJ2-1
CASSLAVTSGSSEQFF
TGCGCCAGCAGCTTGGCCGTGACTAGCGGGAGTTCTGAGCAGTTCTTC
>TRBV28|-|-|TRBJ1-5
CASSAVGGLGNQPQHF
TGTGCCAGCAGTGCGGTTGGAGGATTGGGTAATCAGCCCCAGCATTTT
>TRBV9|TRBD2|-|TRBJ2-7
CASSTPLGLAGGADEQYF
TGTGCCAGCAGCACACCCCTGGGACTAGCGGGGGGGGCCGACGAGCAGTACTTC
>TRBV7-2|TRBD1|once|TRBJ1-1
CASGIGTGRTEAFF
TGTGCCAGCGGAATCGGGACAGGGCGGACTGAAGCTTTCTTT
>TRBV6-2/TRBV6-3|-|-|TRBJ2-1
CASSYSFEQFF
TGTGCCAGCAGTTACTCGTTTGAGCAGTTCTTC
>TRBV27|-|-|TRBJ2-7
CASSLGGGGEQYF
TGTGCCAGCAGTTTGGGGGGAGGGGGCGAGCAGTACTTC
>TRBV29-1|-|-|TRBJ1-1
CSVAAGPTEAFF
TGCAGCGTCGCCGCAGGGCCCACTGAAGCTTTCTTT
>TRBV4-1|-|-|TRBJ2-1
CASSQGDEQFF
TGCGCCAGCAGCCAGGGTGATGAGCAGTTCTTC
>TRBV4-1|-|-|TRBJ2-1
CASSHDGSSSYNEQFF
TGCGCCAGCAGCCACGACGGGTCCTCCTCCTACAATGAGCAGTTCTTC
>TRBV7-9|-|once|TRBJ2-7
CASSRAVGYEQYF
TGTGCCAGCAGCCGTGCCGTAGGCTACGAGCAGTACTTC
>TRBV10-3|-|-|TRBJ2-3
CAISNSRASTDTQYF
TGTGCCATCAGCAATAGCAGAGCTAGCACAGATACGCAGTATTTT
>TRBV4-3|-|-|TRBJ1-2
CASSQELGHRTSYGYTF
TGCGCCAGCAGCCAAGAACTTGGACATCGTACCTCCTATGGCTACACCTTC
>TRBV7-9|-|-|TRBJ1-5
CASSRDNQPQHF
TGTGCCAGCAGCCGCGACAATCAGCCCCAGCATTTT
>TRBV9|TRBD2|-|TRBJ2-1
CASSGTGTNAEQFF
TGTGCCAGCAGCGGGACCGGGACTAACGCTGAGCAGTTCTTC
>TRBV30|TRBD1|-|TRBJ1-1
CALTEQGKTEAFF
TGTGCCCTCACGGAACAGGGGAAAACTGAAGCTTTCTTT
>TRBV6-2/TRBV6-3|-|-|TRBJ1-6
CASSSRQVSPLHF
TGTGCCAGCAGTTCGCGACAGGTTTCACCCCTCCACTTT
>TRBV27|-|-|TRBJ2-3
CASSTQSRSTDTQYF
TGTGCCAGCAGTACACAATCCCGTAGCACAGATACGCAGTATTTT
>TRBV11-3|TRBD1|-|TRBJ1-2
CASRDRGRGYTF
TGTGCCAGCAGGGACAGGGGAAGGGGCTACACCTTC
>TRBV10-3|-|-|TRBJ1-5
CAIGEGGPQHF
TGTGCCATTGGGGAGGGAGGGCCCCAGCATTTT
>TRBV7-3|-|-|TRBJ2-2
CASSLTGGSPDTGELFF
TGTGCCAGCAGCTTAACGGGGGGCAGTCCAGACACCGGGGAGCTGTTTTTT
>TRBV6-5|-|-|TRBJ1-2
CASRREGRSYTF
TGTGCCAGCAGGAGGGAGGGCCGGAGCTACACCTTC
>TRBV7-2|-|-|TRBJ1-6
CASTLGFFSPLHF
TGTGCCAGCACCCTAGGGTTTTTTTCACCCCTCCACTTT
>TRBV12-3/TRBV12-4|-|-|TRBJ2-2
CASSLTSTGELFF
TGTGCCAGCAGTTTGACTAGCACCGGGGAGCTGTTTTTT
>TRBV6-6|-|-|TRBJ1-1
CASSYGGRAGTEAFF
TGTGCCAGCAGTTACGGAGGCAGGGCAGGCACTGAAGCTTTCTTT
>TRBV4-3|-|-|TRBJ1-6
CASSQVTFGALHF
TGCGCCAGCAGCCAAGTCACGTTTGGGGCCCTCCACTTT
>TRBV9|-|-|TRBJ2-3
CASSRGADTQYF
TGTGCCAGCAGCCGGGGGGCGGATACGCAGTATTTT
>TRBV30|-|-|TRBJ2-7
CAWNLPPNPYEQYF
TGTGCCTGGAATTTGCCGCCCAATCCCTACGAGCAGTACTTC
>TRBV4-2|TRBD1|few|TRBJ1-2
CASSQDPGTGGWGYTF
TGTGCCAGCAGCCAAGATCCCGGGACAGGGGGATGGGGCTACACCTTC
>TRBV7-9|-|-|TRBJ2-3
CASTSSLGDTQYF
TGTGCCAGCACCTCATCCCTGGGGGATACGCAGTATTTT
>TRBV11-3|TRBD1|-|TRBJ1-2
CASRETGGLGGYTF
TGTGCCAGCAGAGAAACAGGGGGTTTGGGTGGCTACACCTTC
>TRBV2|TRBD2|-|TRBJ2-5
CASRASGGETQYF
TGTGCCAGCAGAGCTAGCGGGGGGGAGACCCAGTACTTC